This T cell receptor beta chain was observed in a study of shared clonotypes between healthy human individuals. Original methodology: Filtering differed for immunoSEQ, which gave only junction sequences without quality scores. The repertoire was sequenced with immunoSEQ multiplex PCR; TCRdb's copy has only in-frame clones and lacks some. The DNA was the basis for D and trimming; V, J and clone size are from that table. Of some 1.4 million clones in the sample, roughly 96% are singletons; the top ten hold about 1.2%. General study points: All-four-donor shared clonotypes had higher generation probabilities than non-shared clonotypes did. Depth of sequencing was expected to influence donor clonotype sharing.

The CDR3 runs 15 residues. A remark on this clone: The antigen is undetermined.

This clonotype was sampled from a man in his thirties or forties in good health. Material: naive CD4+ T cells sorted from blood. Documented subset: CD45RA+ positively selected. This sequence joins TRBV21-1 and TRBJ1-1; TRBD1, the table's D call, lacks a check against the DNA. TRBV21-1 is classified as a pseudogene. This CDR3 reads CASSEQGRINTEAFF. The CDR3 bases are TGTGCCAGCAGCGAACAGGGTCGGATCAACACTGAAGCTTTCTTT.